A selection of T cell receptor beta chains follows, all from one sample in a study of T cells after posttransplantation cyclophosphamide. Profiling relied on immunoSEQ multiplex PCR, and the TCRdb table lists in-frame clones only, not all of them. The specimen has 10,000 to 13,000 clones, none found just once. This specimen consisted of PBMCs, obtained after allogeneic stem cell transplant with posttransplant cyclophosphamide. The receptors originated from a female patient aged 40 to 50 who received an allogeneic stem cell transplant from a related donor, was CMV-positive, and had no GVHD. The graft donor may have given rise to some T cells. The CDR3 runs from the conserved cysteine through the conserved F or W. A D gene is named only where the DNA matches it firmly. Only part of the rows carry a size: once, few, many, or a class if the clone is expanded.

abundance: many
d_gene: -
j_gene: TRBJ1-2
v_gene: TRBV6-6
CDR3nt: TGTGCCAGCACCCCCGAGCCCCGGGGTGGCTACACCTTC
CDR3aa: CASTPEPRGGYTF

abundance: many
d_gene: TRBD1
j_gene: TRBJ1-6
v_gene: TRBV6-4
CDR3nt: TGTGCCAGCAGTGAGTCGGGACAGCCTAATTCACCCCTCCACTTT
CDR3aa: CASSESGQPNSPLHF

abundance: many
d_gene: -
j_gene: TRBJ2-3
v_gene: TRBV9
CDR3nt: TGTGCCAGCAGCGCCTCCGGGATCCGAGATACGCAGTATTTT
CDR3aa: CASSASGIRDTQYF

abundance: medium-sized
d_gene: -
j_gene: TRBJ1-1
v_gene: TRBV9
CDR3nt: TGTGCCAGCAGCGTGGGAGACACTGAAGCTTTCTTT
CDR3aa: CASSVGDTEAFF

abundance: few
d_gene: TRBD2
j_gene: TRBJ2-1
v_gene: TRBV7-8
CDR3nt: TGTGCCAGCAGCCGACTGGGGGGGGGATACAATGAGCAGTTCTTC
CDR3aa: CASSRLGGGYNEQFF

abundance: many
d_gene: -
j_gene: TRBJ1-1
v_gene: TRBV5-6
CDR3nt: TGTGCCAGCAGCTTGGTTTCGGGGATTGAAGCTTTCTTT
CDR3aa: CASSLVSGIEAFF

abundance: many
d_gene: TRBD2
j_gene: TRBJ2-1
v_gene: TRBV4-1
CDR3nt: TGCGCCAGCAGCCAAACCGGGACTAGCTCCTACAATGAGCAGTTCTTC
CDR3aa: CASSQTGTSSYNEQFF

abundance: many
d_gene: TRBD2
j_gene: TRBJ2-1
v_gene: TRBV30
CDR3nt: TGTGCCTGGAGTTGGACTAGCGGAAATGAGCAGTTCTTC
CDR3aa: CAWSWTSGNEQFF

abundance: few
d_gene: TRBD2
j_gene: TRBJ2-3
v_gene: TRBV9
CDR3nt: TGTGCCAGCAGGGGCGGGGGGGCCGAGGCAGATACGCAGTATTTT
CDR3aa: CASRGGGAEADTQYF

abundance: medium-sized
d_gene: TRBD2
j_gene: TRBJ2-3
v_gene: TRBV6-5
CDR3nt: TGTGCCAGCAGTTCTGGGACTAGTTGGCCAGATACGCAGTATTTT
CDR3aa: CASSSGTSWPDTQYF

abundance: few
d_gene: -
j_gene: TRBJ2-1
v_gene: TRBV7-3
CDR3nt: TGTGCCAGCAGCTTGATGAGGGACTACAATGAGCAGTTCTTC
CDR3aa: CASSLMRDYNEQFF

abundance: many
d_gene: TRBD2
j_gene: TRBJ2-2
v_gene: TRBV11-2
CDR3nt: TGTGCCAGCAGCTTAGTACATTTTCTAGCGGGAGCGGTCACCGGGGAGCTGTTTTTT
CDR3aa: CASSLVHFLAGAVTGELFF

abundance: -
d_gene: -
j_gene: TRBJ2-5
v_gene: TRBV5-1
CDR3nt: TGCGCCAGCAGCCTAAACGGCCAGGGGATACAAGAGACCCAGTACTTC
CDR3aa: CASSLNGQGIQETQYF

abundance: many
d_gene: TRBD2
j_gene: TRBJ2-7
v_gene: TRBV5-8
CDR3nt: TGTGCCAGCAGCATTAGCGGGAGGGCCTCATACTTC
CDR3aa: CASSISGRASYF

abundance: many
d_gene: TRBD2
j_gene: TRBJ2-2
v_gene: TRBV10-3
CDR3nt: TGTGCCATCAGTGAGGGGACTAGGAACACCGGGGAGCTGTTTTTT
CDR3aa: CAISEGTRNTGELFF

abundance: few
d_gene: TRBD2
j_gene: TRBJ2-7
v_gene: TRBV6-5
CDR3nt: TGTGCCAGCAGTTACGGGGGGGTCCTAAAGTACGAGCAGTACTTC
CDR3aa: CASSYGGVLKYEQYF

abundance: many
d_gene: TRBD1
j_gene: TRBJ2-7
v_gene: TRBV27
CDR3nt: TGTGCCAGCAGGCACCGACAGGGCGCATCATACGAGCAGTACTTC
CDR3aa: CASRHRQGASYEQYF

abundance: many
d_gene: -
j_gene: TRBJ1-4
v_gene: TRBV4-1
CDR3nt: TGCGCCAGCACATTTGGCAGGGACATCCTTCCAACTAATGAAAAACTGTTTTTT
CDR3aa: CASTFGRDILPTNEKLFF

abundance: -
d_gene: TRBD1
j_gene: TRBJ2-7
v_gene: TRBV5-1
CDR3nt: TGCGCCAGCAGCTCGGACAGGGGGCTATACGAGCAGTACTTC
CDR3aa: CASSSDRGLYEQYF

abundance: many
d_gene: -
j_gene: TRBJ1-1
v_gene: TRBV18
CDR3nt: TGTGCCAGCTCACCCGCCGGAGGGGAACTTATGAACACTGAAGCTTTCTTT
CDR3aa: CASSPAGGELMNTEAFF

abundance: many
d_gene: -
j_gene: TRBJ1-5
v_gene: TRBV10-3
CDR3nt: TGTGCCATCAGTGAGTCGGGGGGGGGTAGCAATCAGCCCCAGCATTTT
CDR3aa: CAISESGGGSNQPQHF

abundance: many
d_gene: TRBD1
j_gene: TRBJ2-2
v_gene: TRBV18
CDR3nt: TGTGCCAGCTCACCCAGAGGGGGCAACACCGGGGAGCTGTTTTTT
CDR3aa: CASSPRGGNTGELFF

abundance: many
d_gene: TRBD1
j_gene: TRBJ1-4
v_gene: TRBV6-6
CDR3nt: TGTGCCAGCAGGGGACAGGAGCGGGGCCTGAATGAAAAACTGTTTTTT
CDR3aa: CASRGQERGLNEKLFF

abundance: -
d_gene: -
j_gene: TRBJ1-6
v_gene: TRBV28
CDR3nt: TGTGCCAGCAGTTTCCAGGGAATGACCCTCCACTTT
CDR3aa: CASSFQGMTLHF

abundance: many
d_gene: -
j_gene: TRBJ2-7
v_gene: TRBV4-1
CDR3nt: TGCGCCAGCAGCCAAGTTTACAGGCTGTCGAGCTCCTACGAGCAGTACTTC
CDR3aa: CASSQVYRLSSSYEQYF

abundance: many
d_gene: -
j_gene: TRBJ1-3
v_gene: TRBV5-1
CDR3nt: TGCGCCAGCAGCCTCCAGGGGACCTCTGGAAACACCATATATTTT
CDR3aa: CASSLQGTSGNTIYF

abundance: many
d_gene: -
j_gene: TRBJ1-2
v_gene: TRBV7-2
CDR3nt: TGTGCCAGCAGCTTAGTTAGCCGAGCGGGGTGGGGCTACACCTTC
CDR3aa: CASSLVSRAGWGYTF

abundance: many
d_gene: -
j_gene: TRBJ1-1
v_gene: TRBV27
CDR3nt: TGTGCCAGCAGTTTATCCCGGGGGGCTTTAAACACTGAAGCTTTCTTT
CDR3aa: CASSLSRGALNTEAFF

abundance: many
d_gene: -
j_gene: TRBJ2-2
v_gene: TRBV11-2
CDR3nt: TGTGCCAGCAGTCCCCGGGCGGGGACCGGGGAGCTGTTTTTT
CDR3aa: CASSPRAGTGELFF

abundance: -
d_gene: TRBD2
j_gene: TRBJ2-7
v_gene: TRBV28
CDR3nt: TGTGCCAGCAGTTTAGCGGGAGGGAGCTCCTACGAGCAGTACTTC
CDR3aa: CASSLAGGSSYEQYF